Only a few counts were recorded for the clone carrying this TCR beta chain. What it recognizes is unknown. These data come from a study of T-cell memory formation after mild COVID-19. Turning to the study itself: TCR clusters largely stayed donor specific.

5'RACE primed from the constant segment yielded TCR alpha and TCR beta cDNA libraries bearing sample barcodes and UMIs. MiXCR, applied by TCRdb to the 5' RACE reads, yields one record per CDR3 protein. Of 300,000 to 350,000 distinct CDR3 sequences listed, less than 20% were seen once; the top ten hold over 20%. This CDR3 spans 15 amino acids. Germline loops: CDR1 MNHEY, CDR2 SMNVEV (reference sequence). The V gene end was trimmed by 5 bases and the J gene end by 4 bases; junction bases not matched to a gene: 11. Study observations and caveats: Nothing confirmed that second-wave clones peaking on day 37 were specific for SARS-CoV-2. Memory sampled before infection contained some responding clones, suggesting cross-reactive memory joined.

The chain combines TRBV27 with TRBJ2-7, with 7 nucleotides matching TRBD1. The sample comprised PBMCs or a T cell subset sorted from them (not recorded which). This TCR derives from a man between 18 and 29 years old who had mild COVID-19 (a few samples of this study predate the infection). Cell type and time point are not known. CDR3 bases: TGTGCCAGCAGTCCCGAGACAGGGCTATTTTACGAGCAGTACTTC. This codes for CASSPETGLFYEQYF.